Listed below are T cell receptor beta chains from one sample, sequenced in a study of human thymus T cells. The data were produced by immunoSEQ multiplex PCR, yet TCRdb's version contains in-frame clones alone and is incomplete. The profile shows 35,000 to 55,000 clones, 94% of them singletons. The sample consisted of blood. The receptor source for this set is a boy in the first two years of life with a congenital heart defect but otherwise immunologically healthy. The CDR3 runs from the conserved cysteine through the conserved F or W. Each record gives: CDR3 DNA, CDR3 protein, J gene, clone size, V gene, CDR3 length, D gene. A D gene is named only where the DNA matches it firmly. Where a row states a size, it is once, few, many or the class of an expanded clone; other rows omit it.

CDR3 DNA: TGCAGCGCCTGCAGGGGGCCCGACTATGGCTACACCTTC
CDR3 protein: CSACRGPDYGYTF
J gene: TRBJ1-2
clone size: .
V gene: TRBV29-1
CDR3 length: 13
D gene: TRBD1

CDR3 DNA: TGCGCCAGCAGAAACGGACAGTCCCACTCCTACGAGCAGTACTTC
CDR3 protein: CASRNGQSHSYEQYF
J gene: TRBJ2-7
clone size: .
V gene: TRBV10-2
CDR3 length: 15
D gene: .

CDR3 DNA: TGTGCCAGCAGTTACCCAGGGGCGTATGGCTACACCTTC
CDR3 protein: CASSYPGAYGYTF
J gene: TRBJ1-2
clone size: .
V gene: TRBV6-6
CDR3 length: 13
D gene: .

CDR3 DNA: TGTGCCAGCAAGACCGGGACAGGGGGGAATTCACCCCTCCACTTT
CDR3 protein: CASKTGTGGNSPLHF
J gene: TRBJ1-6
clone size: .
V gene: TRBV28
CDR3 length: 15
D gene: TRBD1

CDR3 DNA: TGTGCCAGCAGTCGGCAAAACCAGGGTTACAATGAGCAGTTCTTC
CDR3 protein: CASSRQNQGYNEQFF
J gene: TRBJ2-1
clone size: once
V gene: TRBV6-5
CDR3 length: 15
D gene: .

CDR3 DNA: TGTGCCAGTACCTCATCTGGCGACAATGAGCAGTTCTTC
CDR3 protein: CASTSSGDNEQFF
J gene: TRBJ2-1
clone size: .
V gene: TRBV19
CDR3 length: 13
D gene: .

CDR3 DNA: TGTGCCATCAGTGAGGCCCCACGGGGCGTAGGGTACGAGCAGTACTTC
CDR3 protein: CAISEAPRGVGYEQYF
J gene: TRBJ2-7
clone size: .
V gene: TRBV10-3
CDR3 length: 16
D gene: .

CDR3 DNA: TGTGCCAGCAGCTTGGAACCGGGACAGGGACCCTATGGCTACACCTTC
CDR3 protein: CASSLEPGQGPYGYTF
J gene: TRBJ1-2
clone size: .
V gene: TRBV7-9
CDR3 length: 16
D gene: TRBD1

CDR3 DNA: TGTGCCAGCAGCCACCCGAGCGGGGGGAGGAGAGATACGCAGTATTTT
CDR3 protein: CASSHPSGGRRDTQYF
J gene: TRBJ2-3
clone size: .
V gene: TRBV4-2
CDR3 length: 16
D gene: TRBD2

CDR3 DNA: TGTGCCACCGGGACGTATATAAGCTCCTACGAGCAGTACTTC
CDR3 protein: CATGTYISSYEQYF
J gene: TRBJ2-7
clone size: .
V gene: TRBV6-1
CDR3 length: 14
D gene: .

CDR3 DNA: TGTGCCATCAGTGAGTTTAAGGGATTGATCGTAACTGAAGCTTTCTTT
CDR3 protein: CAISEFKGLIVTEAFF
J gene: TRBJ1-1
clone size: .
V gene: TRBV10-3
CDR3 length: 16
D gene: .

CDR3 DNA: TGTGCCAGCAGTCCCCGGGCCTCGGAGACCCAGTACTTC
CDR3 protein: CASSPRASETQYF
J gene: TRBJ2-5
clone size: .
V gene: TRBV6-1
CDR3 length: 13
D gene: .

CDR3 DNA: TGTGCCAGCAGTACCTATCTAGCGGGGGTGGACGAGCAGTACTTC
CDR3 protein: CASSTYLAGVDEQYF
J gene: TRBJ2-7
clone size: .
V gene: TRBV25-1
CDR3 length: 15
D gene: TRBD2

CDR3 DNA: TGTGCCAGCAGCGAGAGCGAGCAGTACTTC
CDR3 protein: CASSESEQYF
J gene: TRBJ2-7
clone size: .
V gene: TRBV11-2
CDR3 length: 10
D gene: .

CDR3 DNA: TGCGCCAGCAGCCAACGAACAGTGCTAGGAACTGAAGCTTTCTTT
CDR3 protein: CASSQRTVLGTEAFF
J gene: TRBJ1-1
clone size: .
V gene: TRBV4-1
CDR3 length: 15
D gene: .

CDR3 DNA: TGTGCCAGCAGCGCCCAAGAGACCCAGTACTTC
CDR3 protein: CASSAQETQYF
J gene: TRBJ2-5
clone size: .
V gene: TRBV13
CDR3 length: 11
D gene: .

CDR3 DNA: TGTGCCAGCAGTGCCTTATCCCCTCCGGGACTAGCGGAGCAAGAGACCCAGTACTTC
CDR3 protein: CASSALSPPGLAEQETQYF
J gene: TRBJ2-5
clone size: once
V gene: TRBV6-4
CDR3 length: 19
D gene: TRBD2

CDR3 DNA: TGTGCCAGCAGTACCGAGTGGAACACTGAAGCTTTCTTT
CDR3 protein: CASSTEWNTEAFF
J gene: TRBJ1-1
clone size: .
V gene: TRBV6-5
CDR3 length: 13
D gene: .

CDR3 DNA: TGCGCCAGCAGGCTGGCAGCGAACACCGGGGAGCTGTTTTTT
CDR3 protein: CASRLAANTGELFF
J gene: TRBJ2-2
clone size: .
V gene: TRBV5-1
CDR3 length: 14
D gene: .

CDR3 DNA: TGTGCCAGCAGTTTATACAGGGGGCGAACTGAAGCTTTCTTT
CDR3 protein: CASSLYRGRTEAFF
J gene: TRBJ1-1
clone size: once
V gene: TRBV27
CDR3 length: 14
D gene: TRBD1

CDR3 DNA: TGTGCCAGCAGTCCGCTCGCCGGGGAGCTGTTTTTT
CDR3 protein: CASSPLAGELFF
J gene: TRBJ2-2
clone size: .
V gene: TRBV28
CDR3 length: 12
D gene: .

CDR3 DNA: TGTGCCAGCAGCCTTACGGCGGAGGCGGGCTACACCTTC
CDR3 protein: CASSLTAEAGYTF
J gene: TRBJ1-2
clone size: once
V gene: TRBV4-2
CDR3 length: 13
D gene: .

CDR3 DNA: TGCAGCGTTGGAGGGGGGGGTAGCACAGATACGCAGTATTTT
CDR3 protein: CSVGGGGSTDTQYF
J gene: TRBJ2-3
clone size: .
V gene: TRBV29-1
CDR3 length: 14
D gene: .

CDR3 DNA: TGTGCCAGCAGCCAAGCTTCCAATGAGCAGTTCTTC
CDR3 protein: CASSQASNEQFF
J gene: TRBJ2-1
clone size: .
V gene: TRBV5-6
CDR3 length: 12
D gene: .

CDR3 DNA: TGTGCCAGCACCGGGACAGGCTATGGCTACACCTTC
CDR3 protein: CASTGTGYGYTF
J gene: TRBJ1-2
clone size: .
V gene: TRBV25-1
CDR3 length: 12
D gene: TRBD1

CDR3 DNA: TGTGCCAGCAGCTGGGGGGGCGGCAAAAACATTCAGTACTTC
CDR3 protein: CASSWGGGKNIQYF
J gene: TRBJ2-4
clone size: .
V gene: TRBV11-2
CDR3 length: 14
D gene: .

CDR3 DNA: TGTGCCAGTAGTATAGGGGACGTCAGCTCCTACGAGCAGTACTTC
CDR3 protein: CASSIGDVSSYEQYF
J gene: TRBJ2-7
clone size: .
V gene: TRBV19
CDR3 length: 15
D gene: .

CDR3 DNA: TGTGCCAGCAGCTTGGCCACTAATGAAAAACTGTTTTTT
CDR3 protein: CASSLATNEKLFF
J gene: TRBJ1-4
clone size: .
V gene: TRBV5-4
CDR3 length: 13
D gene: .

CDR3 DNA: TGCGCCAGCAGCTCACCAAGCGGGGTGGAGCAGTTCTTC
CDR3 protein: CASSSPSGVEQFF
J gene: TRBJ2-1
clone size: .
V gene: TRBV4-1
CDR3 length: 13
D gene: TRBD2

CDR3 DNA: TGTGCCAGAAGCTTGGAGGCGACTAGCGACACCGGGGAGCTGTTTTTT
CDR3 protein: CARSLEATSDTGELFF
J gene: TRBJ2-2
clone size: .
V gene: TRBV5-3
CDR3 length: 16
D gene: TRBD2

CDR3 DNA: TGTGCCAGTAGTATTATTGCCGGGGGGTATGGCTACACCTTC
CDR3 protein: CASSIIAGGYGYTF
J gene: TRBJ1-2
clone size: .
V gene: TRBV19
CDR3 length: 14
D gene: .

CDR3 DNA: TGTGCTAGCAGCCCAAGAAGCGGGGGGGCCAATGAGCAGTTCTTC
CDR3 protein: CASSPRSGGANEQFF
J gene: TRBJ2-1
clone size: .
V gene: TRBV7-7
CDR3 length: 15
D gene: TRBD2

CDR3 DNA: TGCGCCAGCAGCTTGGGTCCCGGGACAGGTTCCTATGGCTACACCTTC
CDR3 protein: CASSLGPGTGSYGYTF
J gene: TRBJ1-2
clone size: .
V gene: TRBV5-1
CDR3 length: 16
D gene: TRBD1

CDR3 DNA: TGTGCCAGCACCGAAGCAGGGGGGCGAACCGGGGAGCTGTTTTTT
CDR3 protein: CASTEAGGRTGELFF
J gene: TRBJ2-2
clone size: few
V gene: TRBV4-2
CDR3 length: 15
D gene: .

CDR3 DNA: TGCGCCAGCAGCTACCGGGACGGGAACCCCTATGGCTACACCTTC
CDR3 protein: CASSYRDGNPYGYTF
J gene: TRBJ1-2
clone size: .
V gene: TRBV4-3
CDR3 length: 15
D gene: .

CDR3 DNA: TGTGCCAGCAGCCGGGACAGAGAGACCCAGTACTTC
CDR3 protein: CASSRDRETQYF
J gene: TRBJ2-5
clone size: .
V gene: TRBV7-2
CDR3 length: 12
D gene: TRBD1

CDR3 DNA: TGTGCCTGGAGCGGGACAGGGGGCAACTATGGCTACACCTTC
CDR3 protein: CAWSGTGGNYGYTF
J gene: TRBJ1-2
clone size: once
V gene: TRBV30
CDR3 length: 14
D gene: TRBD1

CDR3 DNA: TGTGCCAGCAGTAGGGACTCCCGTGGGGGGGAGCAGTTCTTC
CDR3 protein: CASSRDSRGGEQFF
J gene: TRBJ2-1
clone size: .
V gene: TRBV25-1
CDR3 length: 14
D gene: .

CDR3 DNA: TGTGCCAGCAGCTTAGTATCGGCAGGGTCCTACAATGAGCAGTTCTTC
CDR3 protein: CASSLVSAGSYNEQFF
J gene: TRBJ2-1
clone size: .
V gene: TRBV7-2
CDR3 length: 16
D gene: .

CDR3 DNA: TGTGCCAGCAGTTCCTCGGCCGGAAACTATGGCTACACCTTC
CDR3 protein: CASSSSAGNYGYTF
J gene: TRBJ1-2
clone size: .
V gene: TRBV28
CDR3 length: 14
D gene: .

CDR3 DNA: TGTGCCAGCAGCTTAGAGGCGGCGGGGGGAGGAGACGAGCAGTACTTC
CDR3 protein: CASSLEAAGGGDEQYF
J gene: TRBJ2-7
clone size: once
V gene: TRBV7-8
CDR3 length: 16
D gene: TRBD2